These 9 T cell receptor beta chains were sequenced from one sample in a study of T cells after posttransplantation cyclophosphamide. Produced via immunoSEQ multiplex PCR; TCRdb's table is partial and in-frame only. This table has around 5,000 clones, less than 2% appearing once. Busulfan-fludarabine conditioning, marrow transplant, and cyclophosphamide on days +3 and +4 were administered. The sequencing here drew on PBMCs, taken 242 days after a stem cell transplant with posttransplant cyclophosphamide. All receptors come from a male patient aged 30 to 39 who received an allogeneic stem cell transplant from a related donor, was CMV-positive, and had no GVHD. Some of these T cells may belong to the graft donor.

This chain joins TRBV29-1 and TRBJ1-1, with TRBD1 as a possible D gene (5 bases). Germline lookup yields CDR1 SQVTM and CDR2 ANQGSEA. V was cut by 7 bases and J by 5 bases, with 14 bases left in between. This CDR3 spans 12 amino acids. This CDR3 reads CSAIRGGTEAFF. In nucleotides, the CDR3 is TGCAGCGCAATTAGGGGTGGGACTGAAGCTTTCTTT.

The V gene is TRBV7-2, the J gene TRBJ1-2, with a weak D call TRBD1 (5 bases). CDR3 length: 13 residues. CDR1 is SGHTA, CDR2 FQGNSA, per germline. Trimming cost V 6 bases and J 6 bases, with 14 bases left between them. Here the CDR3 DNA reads TGTGCCAGCAGTTTGACAGCTGTAAATGGCTACACCTTC. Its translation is CASSLTAVNGYTF.

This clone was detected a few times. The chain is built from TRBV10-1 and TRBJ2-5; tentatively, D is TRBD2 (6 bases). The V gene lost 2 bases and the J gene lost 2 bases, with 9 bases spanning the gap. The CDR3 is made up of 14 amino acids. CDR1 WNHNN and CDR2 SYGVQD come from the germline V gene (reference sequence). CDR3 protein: CASSEGGRQETQYF. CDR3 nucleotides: TGCGCCAGCAGTGAGGGGGGGAGGCAAGAGACCCAGTACTTC.

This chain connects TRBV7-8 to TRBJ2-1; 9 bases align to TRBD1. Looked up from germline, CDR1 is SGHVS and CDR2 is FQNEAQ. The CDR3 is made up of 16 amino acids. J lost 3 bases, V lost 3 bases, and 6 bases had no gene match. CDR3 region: CASSFRPGQGYNEQFF. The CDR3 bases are TGTGCCAGCAGCTTCCGTCCGGGACAGGGCTACAATGAGCAGTTCTTC.

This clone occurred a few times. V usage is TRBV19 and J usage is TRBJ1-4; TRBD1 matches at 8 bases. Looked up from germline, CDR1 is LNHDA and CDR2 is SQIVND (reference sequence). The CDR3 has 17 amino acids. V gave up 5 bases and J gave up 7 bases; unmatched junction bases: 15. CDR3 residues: CASSSDRVVAAFEKLFF. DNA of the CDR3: TGTGCCAGTAGTTCGGACAGGGTGGTGGCCGCTTTTGAAAAACTGTTTTTT.

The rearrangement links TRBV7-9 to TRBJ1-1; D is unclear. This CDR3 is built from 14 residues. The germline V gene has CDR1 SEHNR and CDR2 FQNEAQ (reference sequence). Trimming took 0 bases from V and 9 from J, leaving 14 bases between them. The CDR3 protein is CASSLAEVGGKAFF. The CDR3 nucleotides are TGTGCCAGCAGCTTAGCGGAGGTGGGCGGAAAAGCTTTCTTT.

This CDR3 is CASSRARGSPYEQYF. The CDR3 coding sequence is TGTGCCAGCAGTCGAGCCAGGGGGTCCCCCTACGAGCAGTACTTC. The V call is TRBV7-2, the J call TRBJ2-7; 7 positions agree with TRBD1. V lost 6 bases and J lost 2; bases outside the gene matches: 10. Per the germline V gene, CDR1 is SGHTA and CDR2 is FQGNSA. The CDR3 has 15 amino acids.

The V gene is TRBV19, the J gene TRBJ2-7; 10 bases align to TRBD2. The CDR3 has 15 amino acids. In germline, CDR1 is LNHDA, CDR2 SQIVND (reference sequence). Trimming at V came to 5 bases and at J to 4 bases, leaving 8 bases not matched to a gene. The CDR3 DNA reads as TGTGCCAGTAGTGTTACACCTAGCGGGAGTTACGAGCAGTACTTC. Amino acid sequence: CASSVTPSGSYEQYF.

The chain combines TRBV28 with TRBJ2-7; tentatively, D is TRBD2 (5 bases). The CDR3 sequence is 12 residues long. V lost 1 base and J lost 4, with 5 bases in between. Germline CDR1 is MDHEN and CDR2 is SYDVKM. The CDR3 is CASSLSGYEQYF. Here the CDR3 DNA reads TGTGCCAGCAGTTTATCGGGGTACGAGCAGTACTTC.